The 9 T cell receptor beta chains listed next were all sequenced from one sample in a study of T cell responses to AZD1222 COVID-19 vaccine. TCRdb's copy holds only in-frame clones and misses some; the assay was immunoSEQ multiplex PCR. The sample lists 110,000 to 150,000 clones, nearly 95% occurring once. Sample: peripheral blood, taken on day 0 of AZD1222 vaccination. These receptors all stem from an adult in good health.

The genes are TRBV10-3 and TRBJ1-1; TRBD1 might be the D (6 bases). This CDR3 contains 15 residues. Trimming took off 0 bases at V and 4 bases at J, with 12 bases between the two ends. Looked up from germline, CDR1 is ENHRY and CDR2 is SYGVKD. The DNA of the CDR3 is TGTGCCATCAGTGAGTCCGGCAGGGGTGGCACTGAAGCTTTCTTT. This gives the protein CAISESGRGGTEAFF.

The gene calls are TRBV19 and TRBJ1-1, with D possibly matching TRBD1 (6 bases). The germline CDR1 and CDR2 sequences are LNHDA and SQIVND (reference sequence). V shed 5 bases and J shed 10 bases, with 14 bases lying between them. This CDR3 region has 12 residues. The CDR3 spells CASSQGLVLAFF. Here the CDR3 DNA reads TGTGCCAGTAGTCAGGGGCTGGTTCTAGCTTTCTTT. Full variable domain (outside the CDR3, taken from reference TRBV19 and TRBJ1-1): DGGITQSPKYLFRKEGQNVTLSCEQNLNHDAMYWYRQDPGQGLRLIYYSQIVNDFQKGDIAEGYSVSREKKESFPLTVTSAQKNPTAFYLCASSQGLVLAFFGQGTRLTVV.

Note on this clone: One junction end does not reproduce the germline sequence, and a read error may be involved. The V call is TRBV25-1, the J call TRBJ2-3, with TRBD2 as a possible D gene (5 bases). The CDR3 consists of 14 residues. CDR1 and CDR2 (germline): MGHDK, SYGVNS. CDR3 region: CASSEPLGGDAQYF. CDR3 nucleotides: TGTGCCAGCAGTGAACCCCTAGGAGGAGATGCGCAGTATTTT.

The rearrangement links TRBV18 to TRBJ1-5; perhaps TRBD1 as D (5 bases). CDR1 KGHSH and CDR2 LQKENI come from the germline V gene. The CDR3 is 15 residues long. V was clipped by 2 bases and J by 1 base, with 9 bases between them. Written as DNA, the CDR3 is TGTGCCAGCTCACCAGAATGGGGGAGCAATCAGCCCCAGCATTTT. Translating it yields CASSPEWGSNQPQHF.

This chain uses TRBV7-8 with TRBJ2-1; D not resolved. The V end was cut by 6 bases, the J end by 5 bases, with 11 bases between. Germline CDR1 and CDR2: SGHVS and FQNEAQ. The length of the CDR3 is 13 residues. This CDR3 reads CASSRTVDNEQFF. Here the CDR3 DNA reads TGTGCCAGCAGTCGTACAGTGGACAATGAGCAGTTCTTC.

V and J are TRBV5-6 and TRBJ1-1; D perhaps matches TRBD1 (5 bases). This CDR3 contains 14 residues. Trimming took off 2 bases at V and 2 bases at J, with 10 bases between the two ends. Germline values: CDR1 SGHDT, CDR2 YYEEEE. CDR3 sequence: CASSFPGSNTEAFF. The CDR3 bases are TGTGCCAGCAGCTTCCCAGGGAGTAACACTGAAGCTTTCTTT.

The rearrangement joins TRBV6-5 to TRBJ1-1, with D possibly being TRBD1 (6 bases). With 7 bases removed from V and 3 bases from J, the gap between germline ends came to 9 bases. The CDR3 consists of 12 residues. CDR1 and CDR2 from the germline V gene are MNHEY and SVGAGI. CDR3 residues: CASNRGDTEAFF. In DNA, the CDR3 is TGTGCCAGCAATAGGGGGGACACTGAAGCTTTCTTT.

The V and J genes are TRBV5-4 and TRBJ2-5; 11 bases line up with TRBD1. CDR1 and CDR2 from the germline V gene are SGHNT and YYREEE (reference sequence). The CDR3 sequence is 16 residues long. V dropped 3 bases and J dropped 0; count of bases not matched to a gene: 4. As DNA, the CDR3 is TGTGCCAGCAGCTCCCGGGACAGGGGGGACCAAGAGACCCAGTACTTC. The encoded protein is CASSSRDRGDQETQYF.

CDR3 nucleotides: TGTGCCAGCCCTATCACAGGTAACTATGGCTACACCTTC. Amino acid sequence: CASPITGNYGYTF. The chain recombines TRBV21-1 with TRBJ1-2; TRBD1, the table's D call, lacks a check against the DNA. TRBV21-1 is labeled a pseudogene. CDR3 length: 13 amino acids.